These T cell receptor beta chains were read from a single sample in a study of blood T cell repertoires in COVID-19. Assay: immunoSEQ multiplex PCR; the TCRdb copy retains only in-frame clones and omits some. The sample lists 70,000 to 90,000 clones, around 90% occurring once. The material sequenced was peripheral blood. These receptors originate from an elderly man with active or convalescent COVID-19. Each CDR3 is given with its conserved first and last residue. Each record gives: clone size, D gene, V gene, J gene, CDR3 DNA, CDR3 protein. D genes are given only for firm matches. A row's size may be missing; if present it is once, few, many or a size class.

>-|-|TRBV7-9|TRBJ1-2
TGTGCCAGCAGCTCCGGGACAAAAGTCTATGGCTACACCTTC
CASSSGTKVYGYTF
>-|-|TRBV7-3|TRBJ2-5
TGTGCCAGCAGCTTGGCAGGAGGAGGAGAGACCCAGTACTTC
CASSLAGGGETQYF
>-|-|TRBV2|TRBJ2-5
TGTGCCAAATCGACAGGCGATCAAGAGACCCAGTACTTC
CAKSTGDQETQYF
>-|-|TRBV29-1|TRBJ2-1
TGCAGCGTTGCCCCAGGCAATGAGCAGTTCTTC
CSVAPGNEQFF
>-|-|TRBV24-1|TRBJ2-1
TGTGCCACCAGTGATTTGAGACAGCCCTACAATGAGCAGTTCTTC
CATSDLRQPYNEQFF
>-|TRBD2|TRBV3-1/TRBV3-2|TRBJ2-1
TGTGCCAGCAGCCAGCGAGCGGGGGGGGATGAGCAGTTCTTC
CASSQRAGGDEQFF
>-|-|TRBV5-1|TRBJ1-1
TGCGCCAGCAGCCCCGTCTTGGGGAGTTTCTCCACTGAAGCTTTCTTT
CASSPVLGSFSTEAFF
>few|-|TRBV9|TRBJ1-1
TGTGCCAGCAGCAAGAGGGAGGACACTGAAGCTTTCTTT
CASSKREDTEAFF
>-|TRBD1|TRBV7-2|TRBJ1-3
TGTGCCAGCAGCTTAACGACAGGGGGCATCTCTGGAAACACCATATATTTT
CASSLTTGGISGNTIYF
>once|-|TRBV3-1/TRBV3-2|TRBJ1-1
TGTGCCAGCAGCCAAACTGACAGAACCGAAGCTTTCTTT
CASSQTDRTEAFF
>once|-|TRBV29-1|TRBJ1-1
TGCAGCGGGCAACGGGGTGACACTGAAGCTTTCTTT
CSGQRGDTEAFF
>-|TRBD1|TRBV7-9|TRBJ2-2
TGTGCCAGCAGCTGGGGACAGGGGTTTTACACCGGGGAGCTGTTTTTT
CASSWGQGFYTGELFF
>-|TRBD2|TRBV7-9|TRBJ2-1
TGTGCCAGCAGCCCTAGCGGGAGGGTACTGTTCTACAATGAGCAGTTCTTC
CASSPSGRVLFYNEQFF
>-|-|TRBV24-1|TRBJ1-4
TGTGCCACCAAGCGGCCGAACACAACTAATGAAAAACTGTTTTTT
CATKRPNTTNEKLFF
>-|TRBD2|TRBV10-2|TRBJ2-2
TGCGCCAGCCAACTAGCGGGAGGGGGTTTCGGGGAGCTGTTTTTT
CASQLAGGGFGELFF
>-|-|TRBV5-1|TRBJ1-2
TGCGCCAGCAGAAGGGAGGGAGTCGGAGGCTACACCTTC
CASRREGVGGYTF
>-|-|TRBV5-1|TRBJ1-1
TGCGCCAGCAGCTTATCCCCAGGTGGATACACTGAAGCTTTCTTT
CASSLSPGGYTEAFF
>-|-|TRBV7-2|TRBJ2-4
TGTGCCAGCAGCGTACGAGGGCACAAAAACATTCAGTACTTC
CASSVRGHKNIQYF
>-|TRBD1|TRBV28|TRBJ2-2
TGTGCCAGCAGTTTATCGACAGGGGGCAACACCGGGGAGCTGTTTTTT
CASSLSTGGNTGELFF
>-|-|TRBV11-2|TRBJ2-3
TGTGCCAGCAGCACTTTTCTCGGGGGTGGCACAGATACGCAGTATTTT
CASSTFLGGGTDTQYF
>-|-|TRBV5-6|TRBJ1-2
TGTGCCAGCAGCAACCAGAGGACAGCGCTTACTAACTATGGCTACACCTTC
CASSNQRTALTNYGYTF
>-|TRBD1|TRBV6-5|TRBJ1-4
TGTGCCAGCAGTCGGACAGGGGTAACTAATGAAAAACTGTTTTTT
CASSRTGVTNEKLFF
>-|-|TRBV19|TRBJ1-6
TGTGCCAGTAGTAGCAGGGTGTCCTATAATTCACCCCTCCACTTT
CASSSRVSYNSPLHF
>few|-|TRBV5-1|TRBJ2-2
TGCGCCAGCAGCTTGAGTCGGGAGCCGGCTGTAGCCGGGGAGCTGTTTTTT
CASSLSREPAVAGELFF
>-|-|TRBV20-1|TRBJ1-1
TGCAGTGCAACAGGACCGATCATGGCTTTCTTT
CSATGPIMAFF
>-|-|TRBV9|TRBJ2-3
TGTGCCAGCAGCGTAGAGGCCCGACTAGAAACGCAGTATTTT
CASSVEARLETQYF
>-|TRBD2|TRBV5-1|TRBJ2-1
TGCGCCAGCAGCTTGGCGCCTAGCGGGGCTTCCTACAATGAGCAGTTCTTC
CASSLAPSGASYNEQFF
>-|TRBD2|TRBV3-1/TRBV3-2|TRBJ2-1
TGTGCCAGCAGCCAAGTGCTAGCGGGGTCGGGCAATGAGCAGTTCTTC
CASSQVLAGSGNEQFF
>-|TRBD1|TRBV4-1|TRBJ1-2
TGCGCCAGCAGCCAAGGCCCCACGACAGGGGGCGGCTATGGCTACACCTTC
CASSQGPTTGGGYGYTF
>-|-|TRBV27|TRBJ1-1
TGTGCCAGCAGTATAACAGTGAACACTGAAGCTTTCTTT
CASSITVNTEAFF
>-|TRBD1|TRBV5-4|TRBJ2-1
TGTGCCAGCAGACCCGAACCCGGGACAGGGGGCAGTGAGCAGTTCTTC
CASRPEPGTGGSEQFF
>-|TRBD1|TRBV19|TRBJ1-1
TGTGCCAGTAGTCCCCGCTCACAGGGGGCTCGGTCAAACACTGAAGCTTTCTTT
CASSPRSQGARSNTEAFF
>-|TRBD1|TRBV18|TRBJ2-1
TGTGCCAGCTCACTTCAACAGGGGGCGTTCGACAATGAGCAGTTCTTC
CASSLQQGAFDNEQFF
>-|-|TRBV27|TRBJ2-2
TGTGCCAGCAGTCCGACCCGGGTGAGCGGGGAGCTGTTTTTT
CASSPTRVSGELFF
>-|TRBD1|TRBV7-6|TRBJ2-1
TGTGCCAGCAGCTTAATGGGACAGGTGAAAGATGAGCAGTTCTTC
CASSLMGQVKDEQFF
>-|TRBD2|TRBV19|TRBJ2-1
TGTGCCAGTAGTTCTCAGCTAGCGGGAGGGCCTCGCAATGAGCAGTTCTTC
CASSSQLAGGPRNEQFF
>-|-|TRBV7-9|TRBJ1-4
TGTGCCAGCAGCGGCCCACTATCAACTAATGAAAAACTGTTTTTT
CASSGPLSTNEKLFF